These T cell receptor beta chains were read from a single sample in a study of cytomegalovirus exposure and HLA in healthy donors. Here immunoSEQ multiplex PCR was the method, and the copy in TCRdb shows in-frame clones only, minus some. The sample holds around 120,000 clones, around 78% seen once. Sequenced material: PBMCs. These receptors came from a woman between 45 and 65 years old in good health and CMV-seronegative. The CDR3 runs from the conserved cysteine through the conserved F or W. The D gene is left open where the match is weak. Where a row states a size, it is once, few, many or the class of an expanded clone; other rows omit it.

TRBJ2-7 - TRBV7-2 - TGTGCCAGCAGTTCCGGGACTCGCTCCTACGAGCAGTACTTC CASSSGTRSYEQYF
TRBJ2-1 - TRBV12-5 - TGTGCTAGTGGCCACAGGGACCCCAATGAGCAGTTCTTC CASGHRDPNEQFF
TRBJ2-7 - TRBV18 - TGTGCCAGCTCATTAACGGGGGACTACGAGCAGTACTTC CASSLTGDYEQYF
TRBJ2-5 - TRBV6-6 TRBD2 TGTGCCAGCAGTTGGAGCGGGAGTAGAGAGACCCAGTACTTC CASSWSGSRETQYF
TRBJ1-1 - TRBV29-1 TRBD1 TGCAGCGTACGGACAGGACTGAACACTGAAGCTTTCTTT CSVRTGLNTEAFF
TRBJ2-1 once TRBV7-6 TRBD1 TGTGCCAGCAGCTTATCGACAGGGTGGAATGAGCAGTTCTTC CASSLSTGWNEQFF
TRBJ1-1 - TRBV11-3 TRBD1 TGTGCCAGCAGCCGTAAACGACAGGGGGCGGACGTTAGGAACACTGAAGCTTTCTTT CASSRKRQGADVRNTEAFF
TRBJ2-5 - TRBV10-3 TRBD1 TGTGCCATCAGTGGGAGACAGGGCCAAGAGACCCAGTACTTC CAISGRQGQETQYF
TRBJ1-5 - TRBV6-4 TRBD1 TGTGCCAGCAGTGGAGGGACAGGATTATTCGGCAATCAGCCCCAGCATTTT CASSGGTGLFGNQPQHF
TRBJ2-1 - TRBV5-1 TRBD1 TGCGCCAGCAGCTTTCTACAGGGGAGTGGCAATGAGCAGTTCTTC CASSFLQGSGNEQFF
TRBJ1-1 once TRBV7-8 - TGTGCCAGCAGCTTACCCGGGAACACTGAAGCTTTCTTT CASSLPGNTEAFF
TRBJ1-1 once TRBV5-1 - TGCGCCAGCAGCTTGGTGCCGGGGACAAACACTGAAGCTTTCTTT CASSLVPGTNTEAFF
TRBJ2-2 - TRBV4-1 - TGCGCCAGCAGCCAAGCCGTGGTGTCAGCGAACACCGGGGAGCTGTTTTTT CASSQAVVSANTGELFF
TRBJ2-3 - TRBV5-1 - TGCGCCAGCAGCACCCAATCGCGGGGAAGCACAGATACGCAGTATTTT CASSTQSRGSTDTQYF
TRBJ2-5 - TRBV19 TRBD2 TGTGCCACCCAGGTAGCGGGGGGCCAATGGGAAGAGACCCAGTACTTC CATQVAGGQWEETQYF
TRBJ2-7 - TRBV5-1 - TGCGCCAGCAGCTCCGAGGACAAAATCTACGAGCAGTACTTC CASSSEDKIYEQYF